This section outlines one T cell receptor (beta chain) sequence together with its context. What it recognizes is unknown. This entry belongs to a study of CD8 T cells in ankylosing spondylitis. Study findings and constraints: Some of these motif variants have turned up before, in reports on reactive arthritis synovial fluid and blood.

The CDR3 loop spans 15 amino acids. Germline V CDR1 and CDR2: DFQATT, SNEGSKA (reference sequence). The V end was cut by 6 bases, the J end by 0 bases, with 15 bases between. Quantitative 5'-RACE with molecular barcodes was used to make the TCR beta libraries. TCRdb analysed the 5' RACE reads with MiXCR anew, one entry per CDR3 protein. Of hundreds of thousands of distinct CDR3 sequences in the sample, around 21% were seen once. Sequencing input: blood, either unsorted or a sorted T cell fraction (not recorded which). The sequence was collected from a female donor with ankylosing spondylitis or in good health (not recorded which). The rearrangement joins TRBV20-1 to TRBJ1-3; D uncertain. The DNA for the CDR3 is TGCAGTGCCCCAGCCAAGCGCTCCTCTGGAAACACCATATATTTT. It translates to CSAPAKRSSGNTIYF.